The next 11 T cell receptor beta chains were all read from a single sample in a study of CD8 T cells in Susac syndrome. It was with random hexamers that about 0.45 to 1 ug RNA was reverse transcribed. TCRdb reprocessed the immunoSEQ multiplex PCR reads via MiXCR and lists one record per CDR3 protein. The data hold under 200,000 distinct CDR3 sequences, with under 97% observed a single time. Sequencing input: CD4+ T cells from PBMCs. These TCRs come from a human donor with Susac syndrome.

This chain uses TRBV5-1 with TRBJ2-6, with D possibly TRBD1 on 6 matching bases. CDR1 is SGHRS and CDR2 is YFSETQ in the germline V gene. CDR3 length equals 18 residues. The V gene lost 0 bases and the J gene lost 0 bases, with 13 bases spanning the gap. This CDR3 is CASSLGAGATSGANVLTF. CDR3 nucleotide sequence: TGCGCCAGCAGCTTGGGGGCAGGGGCCACCTCTGGGGCCAACGTCCTGACTTTC.

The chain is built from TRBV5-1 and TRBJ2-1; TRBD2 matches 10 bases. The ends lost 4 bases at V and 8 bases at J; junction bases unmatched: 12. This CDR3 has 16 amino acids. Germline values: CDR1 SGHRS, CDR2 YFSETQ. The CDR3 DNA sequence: TGCGCCAGCAGCCCCAGGGGAGCGGGGGGGTTCTATGAGCAGTTCTTC. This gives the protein CASSPRGAGGFYEQFF.

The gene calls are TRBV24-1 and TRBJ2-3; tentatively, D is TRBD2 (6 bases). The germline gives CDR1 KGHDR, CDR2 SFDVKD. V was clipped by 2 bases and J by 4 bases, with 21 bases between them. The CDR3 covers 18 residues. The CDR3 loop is CATSDYRQGSGGADTQYF. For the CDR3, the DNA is TGTGCCACCAGTGATTATCGGCAGGGTTCAGGCGGGGCAGATACGCAGTATTTT.

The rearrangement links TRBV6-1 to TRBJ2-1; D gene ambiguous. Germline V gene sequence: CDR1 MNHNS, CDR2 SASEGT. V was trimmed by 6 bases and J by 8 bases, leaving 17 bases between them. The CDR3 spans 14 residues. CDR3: CASRPWGSIYEQFF. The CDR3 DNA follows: TGTGCCAGCAGACCTTGGGGTAGCATCTATGAGCAGTTCTTC.

CDR3 sequence: CASSQVASAGELFF. CDR3 DNA: TGTGCCAGCAGCCAAGTGGCTAGCGCCGGGGAGCTGTTTTTT. The rearrangement uses TRBV3-1 and TRBJ2-2, with D maybe TRBD2 (6 bases). The CDR3 sequence is 14 residues long. Trimming left V 1 base short and J 6 bases short, with 9 bases between. CDR1 is LGHDT and CDR2 is YNNKEL in the germline V gene (reference sequence).

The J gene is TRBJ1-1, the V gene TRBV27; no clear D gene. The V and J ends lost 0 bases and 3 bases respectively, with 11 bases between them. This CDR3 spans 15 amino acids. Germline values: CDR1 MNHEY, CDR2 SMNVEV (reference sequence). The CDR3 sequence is CASSLSGGFDTEAFF. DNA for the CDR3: TGTGCCAGCAGTTTATCCGGCGGATTTGACACTGAAGCTTTCTTT.

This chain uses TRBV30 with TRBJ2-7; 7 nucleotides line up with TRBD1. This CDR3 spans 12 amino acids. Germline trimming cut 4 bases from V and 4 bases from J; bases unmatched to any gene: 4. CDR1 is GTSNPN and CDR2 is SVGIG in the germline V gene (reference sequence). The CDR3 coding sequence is TGTGCCTGGATTCCAGGGGGTTACGAGCAGTACTTC. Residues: CAWIPGGYEQYF. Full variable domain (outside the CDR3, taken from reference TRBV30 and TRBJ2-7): SQTIHQWPATLVQPVGSPLSLECTVEGTSNPNLYWYRQAAGRGLQLLFYSVGIGQISSEVPQNLSASRPQDRQFILSSKKLLLSDSGFYLCAWIPGGYEQYFGPGTRLTVT.

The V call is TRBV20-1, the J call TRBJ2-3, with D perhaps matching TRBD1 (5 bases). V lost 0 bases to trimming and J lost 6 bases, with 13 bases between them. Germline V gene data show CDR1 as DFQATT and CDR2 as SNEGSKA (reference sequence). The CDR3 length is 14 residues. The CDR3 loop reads CSAREPVRADTQYF. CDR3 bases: TGCAGTGCTAGAGAGCCGGTCAGGGCGGATACGCAGTATTTT.

CDR3 protein: CASSIPRTGDYGYTF. CDR3 nucleotides: TGTGCCAGTAGTATCCCCCGGACAGGCGACTATGGCTACACCTTC. The rearrangement joins TRBV19 to TRBJ1-2; 7 bases line up with TRBD1. V gave up 3 bases and J gave up 3 bases; unmatched junction bases: 7. Germline CDR1 LNHDA, CDR2 SQIVND (reference sequence). The CDR3 sequence is 15 residues long.

The CDR3 sequence: CASSYRNSYEQYF. CDR3 nucleotides: TGTGCCAGCAGTTACCGCAACTCCTACGAGCAGTACTTC. The chain combines TRBV6-2 or TRBV6-3 with TRBJ2-7; D gene ambiguous. Trimming removed 2 bases from V and 0 bases from J, with 5 bases in between. Looked up from germline, CDR1 is MNHEY and CDR2 is SVGEGT. The CDR3 runs to 13 residues.

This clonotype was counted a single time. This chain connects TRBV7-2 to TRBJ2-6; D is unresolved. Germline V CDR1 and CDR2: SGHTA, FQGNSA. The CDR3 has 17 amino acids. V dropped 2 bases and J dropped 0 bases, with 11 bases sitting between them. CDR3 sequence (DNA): TGTGCCAGCAGCTTATACCAGCAGCTCTCTGGGGCCAACGTCCTGACTTTC. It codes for CASSLYQQLSGANVLTF.